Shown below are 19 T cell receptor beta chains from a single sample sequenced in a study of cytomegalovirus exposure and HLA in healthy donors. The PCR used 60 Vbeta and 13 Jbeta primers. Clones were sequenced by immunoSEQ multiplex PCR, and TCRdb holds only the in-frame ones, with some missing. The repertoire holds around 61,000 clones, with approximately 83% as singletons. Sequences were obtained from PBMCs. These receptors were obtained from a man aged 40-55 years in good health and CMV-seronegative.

CDR3 nucleotide sequence: TGTGCCAGCAGGGATCATGGAGGGTTGAACACTGAAGCTTTCTTT. It translates to CASRDHGGLNTEAFF. This chain links TRBV6-4 with TRBJ1-1, with D uncertain. Germline CDR1 and CDR2: MRHNA and SNTAGT. The CDR3 is 15 residues long. V was trimmed by 6 bases and J by 0 bases, leaving 14 bases between them.

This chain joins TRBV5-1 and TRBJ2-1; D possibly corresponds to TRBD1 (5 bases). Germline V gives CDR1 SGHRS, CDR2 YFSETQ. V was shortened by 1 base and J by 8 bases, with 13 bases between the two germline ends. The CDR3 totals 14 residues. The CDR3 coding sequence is TGCGCCAGCAGCTTGTTGGCCAGGGCGGATGAGCAGTTCTTC. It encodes CASSLLARADEQFF. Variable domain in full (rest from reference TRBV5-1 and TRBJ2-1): KAGVTQTPRYLIKTRGQQVTLSCSPISGHRSVSWYQQTPGQGLQFLFEYFSETQRNKGNFPGRFSGRQFSNSRSEMNVSTLELGDSALYLCASSLLARADEQFFGPGTRLTVL.

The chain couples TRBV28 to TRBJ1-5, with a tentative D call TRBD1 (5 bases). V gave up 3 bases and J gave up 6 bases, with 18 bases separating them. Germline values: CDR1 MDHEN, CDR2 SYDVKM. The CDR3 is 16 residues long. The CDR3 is CASSLYQPGRVQPQHF. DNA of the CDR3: TGTGCCAGCAGTTTGTATCAGCCAGGGCGCGTTCAGCCCCAGCATTTT.

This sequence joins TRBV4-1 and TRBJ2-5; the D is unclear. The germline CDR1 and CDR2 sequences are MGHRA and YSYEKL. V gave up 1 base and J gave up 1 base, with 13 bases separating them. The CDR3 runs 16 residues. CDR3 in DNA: TGCGCCAGCAGCCAAGGCCACAGCAGCACCCAAGAGACCCAGTACTTC. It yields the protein CASSQGHSSTQETQYF.

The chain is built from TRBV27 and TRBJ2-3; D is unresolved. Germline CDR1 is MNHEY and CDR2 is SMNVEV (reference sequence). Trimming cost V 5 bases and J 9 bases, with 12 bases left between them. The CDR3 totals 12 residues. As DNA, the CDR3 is TGTGCCAGCAGTCCTATAAACCACACGCAGTATTTT. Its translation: CASSPINHTQYF.

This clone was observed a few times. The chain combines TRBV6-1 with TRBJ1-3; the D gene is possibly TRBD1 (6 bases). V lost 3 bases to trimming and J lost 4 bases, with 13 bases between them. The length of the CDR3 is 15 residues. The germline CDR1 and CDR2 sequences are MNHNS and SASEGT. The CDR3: CASSDAGAGGNTIYF. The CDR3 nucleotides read TGTGCCAGCAGTGACGCGGGGGCTGGAGGAAACACCATATATTTT.

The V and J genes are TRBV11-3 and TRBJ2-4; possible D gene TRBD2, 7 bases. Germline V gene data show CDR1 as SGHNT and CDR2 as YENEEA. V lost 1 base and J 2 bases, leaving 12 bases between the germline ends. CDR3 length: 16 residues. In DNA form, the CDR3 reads TGTGCCAGCAGCTTAGCCGGGGGGCGGACCAAAAACATTCAGTACTTC. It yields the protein CASSLAGGRTKNIQYF.

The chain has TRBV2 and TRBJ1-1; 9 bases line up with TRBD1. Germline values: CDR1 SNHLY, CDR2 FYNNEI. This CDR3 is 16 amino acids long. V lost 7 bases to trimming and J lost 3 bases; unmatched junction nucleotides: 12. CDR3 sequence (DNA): TGTGCCAGCACTCGACACAGGGGGCGAGACGACACTGAAGCTTTCTTT. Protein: CASTRHRGRDDTEAFF. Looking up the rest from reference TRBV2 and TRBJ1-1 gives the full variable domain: EPEVTQTPSHQVTQMGQEVILRCVPISNHLYFYWYRQILGQKVEFLVSFYNNEISEKSEIFDDQFSVERPDGSNFTLKIRSTKLEDSAMYFCASTRHRGRDDTEAFFGQGTRLTVV.

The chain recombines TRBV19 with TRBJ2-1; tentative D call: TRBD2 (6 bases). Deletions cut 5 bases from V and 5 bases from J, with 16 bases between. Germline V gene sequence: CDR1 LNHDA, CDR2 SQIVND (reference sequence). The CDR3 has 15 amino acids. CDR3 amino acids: CASSDSGDIHNEQFF. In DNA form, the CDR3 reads TGTGCCAGTAGTGACTCGGGGGATATTCACAATGAGCAGTTCTTC.

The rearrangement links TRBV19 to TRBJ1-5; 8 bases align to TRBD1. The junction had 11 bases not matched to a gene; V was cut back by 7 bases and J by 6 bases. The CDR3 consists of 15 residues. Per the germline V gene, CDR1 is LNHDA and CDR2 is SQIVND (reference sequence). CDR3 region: CASTTYGQGGQPQHF. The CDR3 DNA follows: TGTGCCAGTACCACCTACGGACAGGGTGGTCAGCCCCAGCATTTT.

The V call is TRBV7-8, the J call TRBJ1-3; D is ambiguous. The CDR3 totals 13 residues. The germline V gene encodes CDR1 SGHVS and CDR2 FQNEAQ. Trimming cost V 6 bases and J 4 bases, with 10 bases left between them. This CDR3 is CASRGRLGNTIYF. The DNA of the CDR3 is TGTGCCAGCAGGGGCAGGCTAGGAAACACCATATATTTT. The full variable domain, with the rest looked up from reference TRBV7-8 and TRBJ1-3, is GAGVSQSPRYKVAKRGQDVALRCDPISGHVSLFWYQQALGQGPEFLTYFQNEAQLDKSGLPSDRFFAERPEGSVSTLKIQRTQQEDSAVYLCASRGRLGNTIYFGEGSWLTVV.

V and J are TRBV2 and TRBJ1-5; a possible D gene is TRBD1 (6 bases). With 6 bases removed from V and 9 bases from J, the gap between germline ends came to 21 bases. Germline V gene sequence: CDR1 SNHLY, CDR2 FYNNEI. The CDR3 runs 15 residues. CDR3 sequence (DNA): TGTGCCAGCAGGAGGGAGACGGGCAAAGGGGGGCCCCAGCATTTT. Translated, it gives CASRRETGKGGPQHF.

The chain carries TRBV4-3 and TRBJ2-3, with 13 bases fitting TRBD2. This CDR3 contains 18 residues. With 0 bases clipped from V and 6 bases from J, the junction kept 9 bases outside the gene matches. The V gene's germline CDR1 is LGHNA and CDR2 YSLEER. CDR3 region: CASSQDRGLAGDPDTQYF. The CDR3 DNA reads TGCGCCAGCAGCCAAGATCGAGGACTAGCGGGGGATCCGGATACGCAGTATTTT.

The DNA of the CDR3 is TGTGCCTGGAAGAAGCAGGGTACTAACTATGGCTACACCTTC. Translating it yields CAWKKQGTNYGYTF. The chain has TRBV30 and TRBJ1-2; tentatively, D is TRBD1 (5 bases). This CDR3 comprises 14 residues. Deletions cut 4 bases from V and 0 bases from J, with 12 bases between. Germline V gene data show CDR1 as GTSNPN and CDR2 as SVGIG (reference sequence).

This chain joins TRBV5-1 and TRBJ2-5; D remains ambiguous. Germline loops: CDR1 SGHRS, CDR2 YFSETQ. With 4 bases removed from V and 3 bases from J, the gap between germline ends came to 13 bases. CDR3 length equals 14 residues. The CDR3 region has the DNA TGCGCCAGCAGCCCAATTGTCCGAGAAGAGACCCAGTACTTC. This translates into CASSPIVREETQYF. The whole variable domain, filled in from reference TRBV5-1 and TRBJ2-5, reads KAGVTQTPRYLIKTRGQQVTLSCSPISGHRSVSWYQQTPGQGLQFLFEYFSETQRNKGNFPGRFSGRQFSNSRSEMNVSTLELGDSALYLCASSPIVREETQYFGPGTRLLVL.

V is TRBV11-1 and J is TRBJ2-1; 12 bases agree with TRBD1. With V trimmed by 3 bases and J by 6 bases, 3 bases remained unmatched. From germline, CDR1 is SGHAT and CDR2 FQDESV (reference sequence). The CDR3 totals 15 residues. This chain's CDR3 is CASSFRDRGLNEQFF. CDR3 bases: TGTGCCAGCAGCTTCCGGGACAGGGGGCTCAATGAGCAGTTCTTC.

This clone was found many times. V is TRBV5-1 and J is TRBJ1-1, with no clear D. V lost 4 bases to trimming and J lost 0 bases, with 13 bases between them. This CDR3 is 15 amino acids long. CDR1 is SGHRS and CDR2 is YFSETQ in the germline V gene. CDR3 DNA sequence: TGCGCCAGCAGCGTAAACAGCCTAATGAACACTGAAGCTTTCTTT. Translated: CASSVNSLMNTEAFF.

CDR3 in DNA: TGTGCCACCAGCAGTGGGGGGACAGGGGGCCGGGAGCAGTACGTC. Its protein product is CATSSGGTGGREQYV. This sequence joins TRBV15 and TRBJ2-7, with 12 positions matching TRBD1. The CDR3 runs to 15 residues. Germline-derived CDR1 and CDR2 are LNHNV and YYDKDF (reference sequence). The junction had 7 bases not matched to a gene; V was cut back by 3 bases and J by 7 bases.

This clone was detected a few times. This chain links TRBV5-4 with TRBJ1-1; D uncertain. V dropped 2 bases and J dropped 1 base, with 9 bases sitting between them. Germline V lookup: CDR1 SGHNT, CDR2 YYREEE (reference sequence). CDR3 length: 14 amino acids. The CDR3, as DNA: TGTGCCAGCAGCTTCGATGCCGGGAACACTGAAGCTTTCTTT. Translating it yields CASSFDAGNTEAFF. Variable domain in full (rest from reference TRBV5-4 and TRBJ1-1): ETGVTQSPTHLIKTRGQQVTLRCSSQSGHNTVSWYQQALGQGPQFIFQYYREEENGRGNFPPRFSGLQFPNYSSELNVNALELDDSALYLCASSFDAGNTEAFFGQGTRLTVV.